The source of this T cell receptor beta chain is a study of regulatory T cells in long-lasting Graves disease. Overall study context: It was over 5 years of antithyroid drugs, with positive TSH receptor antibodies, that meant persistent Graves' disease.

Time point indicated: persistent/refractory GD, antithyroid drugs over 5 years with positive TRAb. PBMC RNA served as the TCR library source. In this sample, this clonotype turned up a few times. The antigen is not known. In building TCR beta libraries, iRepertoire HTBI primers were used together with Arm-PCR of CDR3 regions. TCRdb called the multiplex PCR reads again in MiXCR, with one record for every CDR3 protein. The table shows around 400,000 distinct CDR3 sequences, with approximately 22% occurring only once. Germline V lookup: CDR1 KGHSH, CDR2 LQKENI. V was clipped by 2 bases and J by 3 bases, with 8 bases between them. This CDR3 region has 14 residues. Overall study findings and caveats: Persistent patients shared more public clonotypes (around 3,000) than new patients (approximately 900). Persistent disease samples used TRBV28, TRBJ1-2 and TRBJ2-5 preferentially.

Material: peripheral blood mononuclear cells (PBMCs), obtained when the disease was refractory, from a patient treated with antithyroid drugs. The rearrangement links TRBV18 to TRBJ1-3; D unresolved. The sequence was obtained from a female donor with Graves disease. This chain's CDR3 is CASSPFGDGNTIYF. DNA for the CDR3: TGTGCCAGCTCACCATTTGGGGATGGAAACACCATATATTTT.